These 8 T cell receptor beta chains came from one sample sequenced in a study of T-cell reconstitution after alpha-beta-depleted transplantation in children. As it was prepared, the TCRbeta library received unique molecular identifiers. Each CDR3 protein gets one entry after TCRdb re-called the PCR reads with MiXCR. The table includes roughly 350,000 distinct CDR3 sequences, 10% detected once. This specimen was PBMCs from the stem cell graft donor, taken from the stem cell graft. These receptors came from a human donor who donated a stem cell graft to a child with acute lymphoblastic leukemia.

This clonotype was picked up a small number of times. V is TRBV9 and J is TRBJ2-5; the match to TRBD2 covers 14 bases. Germline lookup yields CDR1 SGDLS and CDR2 YYNGEE. This CDR3 has 17 amino acids. V lost 0 bases, J lost 4 bases, and 5 bases stayed unmatched. The CDR3 loop reads CASSVAGLAGDRETQYF. CDR3 coding DNA: TGTGCCAGCAGCGTAGCGGGACTAGCGGGAGATCGAGAGACCCAGTACTTC.

Ten or more counts support this clonotype. The rearrangement uses TRBV7-9 and TRBJ2-7; 10 positions agree with TRBD2. The CDR3 spans 15 residues. Per germline, CDR1 SEHNR and CDR2 FQNEAQ (reference sequence). The V and J ends lost 1 base and 7 bases, in that order; junction bases with no gene match: 7. This CDR3 is CASSLVTSGTEEQYF. The CDR3 DNA is TGTGCCAGCAGCTTAGTAACTAGCGGGACTGAAGAGCAGTACTTC.

This clonotype was observed at least ten times. The rearrangement links TRBV27 to TRBJ2-2, with D perhaps TRBD1 or TRBD2 (5 bases each). The CDR3 consists of 14 residues. In germline, CDR1 is MNHEY, CDR2 SMNVEV (reference sequence). V was pared by 7 bases and J by 5 bases, with 14 bases between. The CDR3 spells CASKGQGRTGELFF. CDR3 sequence (DNA): TGTGCCAGCAAAGGGCAGGGACGGACCGGGGAGCTGTTTTTT.

The chain is built from TRBV12-3 or TRBV12-4 and TRBJ2-7; D gene uncertain. The length of the CDR3 is 13 residues. V lost 3 bases, J lost 7 bases, and 13 bases lay in between. CDR3 loop: CASSFRLEIEQYF. CDR3 coding DNA: TGTGCCAGCAGTTTCCGACTGGAAATAGAGCAGTACTTC.

This clonotype has a handful of counts. The gene calls are TRBV7-2 and TRBJ2-3; D is uncertain. The CDR3 is 13 residues long. Trimming pared 3 bases from V and 3 bases from J, leaving 7 bases between. Germline V gene sequence: CDR1 SGHTA, CDR2 FQGNSA. This CDR3 is CASSLSLTDTQYF. The CDR3 bases are TGTGCCAGCAGCTTGTCTCTGACAGATACGCAGTATTTT.

This clonotype has just a few counts. The chain has TRBV9 and TRBJ2-3, with TRBD2 matching over 10 bases. After removal of 1 base from V and 2 bases from J, the junction contained 4 bases not matched to a gene. There are 16 residues in the CDR3. Germline V CDR1 and CDR2: SGDLS, YYNGEE. The CDR3 spells CASSVNLAGDTDTQYF. The CDR3 DNA reads as TGTGCCAGCAGCGTAAATCTAGCGGGAGACACAGATACGCAGTATTTT.

V gene TRBV2 combines with J gene TRBJ2-7; TRBD2 agrees at 10 bases. CDR1 is SNHLY and CDR2 is FYNNEI in the germline V gene. The CDR3 covers 15 residues. The V gene end was trimmed by 0 bases and the J gene end by 4 bases; junction bases not matched to a gene: 3. CDR3 residues: CASSEAASGGYEQYF. CDR3 sequence (DNA): TGTGCCAGCAGTGAAGCGGCTAGCGGGGGTTACGAGCAGTACTTC.

A few counts support this clonotype. This chain joins TRBV5-1 and TRBJ2-1; 10 nucleotides match TRBD1. The J segment lost 8 bases and the V segment lost 2 bases, leaving 7 bases of the junction unmatched. The germline V gene has CDR1 SGHRS and CDR2 YFSETQ. The CDR3 has 15 residues. CDR3 bases: TGCGCCAGCAGCTTCGGGACAGGGGTGTGGGATGAGCAGTTCTTC. Its protein is CASSFGTGVWDEQFF.